This T cell receptor beta chain was profiled in a study of blood T cell repertoires in COVID-19. Study-wide context: Sources were T cells, B-cell-depleted T cells, or PBMCs; the material itself was cDNA or gDNA.

Patients from Seattle were sampled longitudinally, starting during active infection. The CDR3 loop spans 12 amino acids. V lost 4 bases and J 7 bases, leaving 11 bases between the germline ends. Source study methods: Reference gene primer amplification yielded estimated nucleated cell counts. Here immunoSEQ multiplex PCR was the method, and the copy in TCRdb shows in-frame clones only, minus some. V and J calls and clone size are as listed in that table; D and trimming were resolved from the DNA. The sample holds around 80,000 clones; 80% are singletons and the top ten take around 13%. The chain joins TRBV12-3 or TRBV12-4 to TRBJ2-7; possible D gene TRBD2, 5 bases. This clonotype originated in a man in his fifties or sixties with COVID-19, enrolled during active disease. Sequenced sample: peripheral blood. The CDR3 coding sequence is TGTGCCAGCAGTTCGGACTGGGTGGAGCAGTACTTC. Its protein is CASSSDWVEQYF.